This paragraph reports one T cell receptor (beta chain). This clone's antigen is unknown. No base qualities exist here, and no much larger clone lies one base off it. Per the publication, the treatment or condition label means: in vitro stimulation with specific CMV peptide epitopes to enrich CMV-specific T cells. This sample was included in a study of T cell repertoires in cytomegalovirus infection (dated by TCRdb to between 2017 and 2020). About the investigation overall: The peptide stimulations were aimed at well-studied HLA-B-restricted epitopes as well as recently identified HLA-C-restricted CMV epitopes, whose presentation resists viral immunomodulation. Donor HLA type was relevant to the analysis, as public TCR beta signatures indicated carriage of CMV infection together with the matching HLA type. Broad study findings and their caveats: In both this cohort and an independent approximately 370-donor cohort, the cumulative frequency of public TCR beta family members distinguished carriers of CMV infection plus the relevant HLA type. The ex vivo response was dominated by HLA-C-restricted CMV-specific TCR beta clonotypes, which also provided the single most frequent clonotype in two of eight donors.

The germline V gene (reference sequence) provides CDR1 SEHNR and CDR2 FQNEAQ. The CDR3 measures 13 amino acids from cysteine to phenylalanine. Only the CDR3 part of the read is kept: 39 bases, read in frame from the first base. Compared with germline, V lacks 9 bases and J lacks 3 bases; bases without a gene match: 4. The sequencing machine was an Illumina HiSeq 1500. The public reads were run again by TCRdb, first through fastp at Q25 and then through MiXCR, and only productive beta chains were kept. Under each unique CDR3 protein, matching rows form one entry showing the most common genes and DNA. The sample has approximately 990,000 distinct CDR3 sequences on record, 30% to 40% of them singletons. Clones ranked in the top ten supply roughly an eighth of the sample.

The chain employs TRBV7-9 and TRBJ2-2, with 7 central nucleotides matching TRBD2. The sample here was cultured CD8+ T cells from PBMCs, taken from culture after CMV antigen stimulation. The sequence was obtained from a human donor in good health (CMV status not recorded). Some clones in this sample may be carry-over from other donors' samples. The CDR3 protein: CASGGEDTGELFF. In nucleotides, the sequence is TGTGCCAGTGGGGGGGAAGACACCGGGGAGCTGTTTTTT.